This T cell receptor (beta chain) was captured by sequencing in a study of sequential checkpoint blockade in melanoma (dated by TCRdb to the late 2010s). Concerning the study at large: In a 1:1 randomization, patients received either first-line nivolumab then ipilimumab (arm A) or ipilimumab then nivolumab (arm B). Maintenance nivolumab came after both trial sequences. What the work shows at the level of the full study, not this receptor alone: The response-prediction model combining TCR metrics and mutation burden needs validation in larger, independent patient cohorts.

TCRbeta CDR3 regions were immunosequenced from genomic DNA with the immunoSEQ Assay. Prior to high-throughput sequencing, genomic DNA was amplified by bias-controlled multiplex PCR. Turning to the authors' computational methods: To quantify the absolute abundance of each unique TCRbeta CDR3 region, the sequences were collapsed and filtered. Clonality, defined as 1 minus Pielou's evenness, was calculated using only productive rearrangements. Clones with significantly greater frequencies in on-treatment versus baseline samples were identified using a previously published method. The immuneACCESS repertoire file appears here via TCRdb, limited to in-frame rearrangements. These files lack a portion of the clones; in checked studies, under half of the deficit traces to unresolved V genes, and the cause of the others is not known. V, J and clone size reflect that table, while D and trimming were determined from the DNA. The sample records 17,000 or so clones, roughly 71% of which are singletons. The ten most abundant clones make up 11% of the sample.

The CDR3 runs 15 amino acids, cysteine and phenylalanine included. The kept DNA is CDR3 alone, 45 bases in frame from the first base. V loses 5 bases, J loses 4 bases, and the germline ends lie 17 bases apart. CDR1 MNHEY and CDR2 SVGAGI are derived from the germline V gene. This clone has only a few counts. This clone's antigen is unknown. There are no base qualities to consult, and no much larger clone falls within one base. The meaning of the sample's treatment or condition label: randomized to nivolumab then ipilimumab (arm A) or the reverse (arm B). None of the patients in the trial had previously been given DNA-damaging chemotherapy. On a FACS Aria II flow cytometer, live CD3+CD8+ cells that were negative for CD19 and CD56 were sorted from thawed PBMCs. CheckMate 064, a randomized, open-label phase II trial of sequential checkpoint blockade, was the source of the samples, all of which came from patients with melanoma. Peripheral blood mononuclear cells were collected by leukapheresis, purified with Ficoll-Paque, and frozen in human serum with around 9.8% DMSO. Immediately after sorting, the purity of sorted blood CD3+CD8+ cells was verified to be >95%, after which DNA was extracted.

This sequence uses TRBV6-5 and TRBJ1-1, with a weak D call of TRBD1 (5 bases match). The clonotype originates from a human donor with melanoma. The material sequenced was CD8+ T cells sorted from blood (inferred from file names), taken from a patient given nivolumab and ipilimumab in sequence. The CDR3 corresponds to CASSLDPGLITEAFF. The bases read TGTGCCAGCAGTCTCGACCCGGGACTGATCACTGAAGCTTTCTTT.